These T cell receptor beta chains were read from a single sample in a study of blood T cell repertoires in COVID-19. Generated by immunoSEQ multiplex PCR, the TCRdb table keeps only in-frame clones and is missing some. This table has a few hundred thousand clones, more than 80% appearing once. Sequences were obtained from peripheral blood. The receptor set was obtained from a middle-aged woman with acute or convalescent COVID-19. Both conserved end residues are part of each CDR3. D genes are given only for firm matches. Rows may omit the clone size; those that give it use once, few, many or a size class.

j_call d_call v_call clone_size cdr3_aa
TRBJ1-1 - TRBV7-3 - CASSPSGDTEAFF
TRBJ1-2 TRBD1 TRBV5-3 few CARSGDSHGYTF
TRBJ2-5 TRBD1 TRBV5-1 - CASSQGTAQETQYF
TRBJ1-2 - TRBV30 - CAWSNQVRGYGYTF
TRBJ2-2 TRBD1 TRBV10-3 - CAISDRQGRTGELFF
TRBJ1-6 TRBD1 TRBV25-1 - CASSDGTGVSPLHF
TRBJ2-3 - TRBV6-5 - CASSYSRMWGAQYF
TRBJ1-4 - TRBV27 once CASSITSYNEKLFF
TRBJ1-2 - TRBV7-8 - CASSLREGLRNGYTF
TRBJ2-6 - TRBV12-5 - CASGPAPTIRDGPSGANVLTF
TRBJ2-2 - TRBV11-2 - CASSSAEGAYTGELFF
TRBJ1-4 - TRBV7-8 - CASSWGDGQRQEKLFF
TRBJ1-2 TRBD1 TRBV4-1 - CASSQSDGAGGLRNYGYTF
TRBJ1-2 TRBD1 TRBV6-6 - CASSYSMNQGDGYTF
TRBJ1-5 TRBD1 TRBV27 - CASSLTPGTGDSNQPQHF
TRBJ1-5 TRBD1 TRBV20-1 - CSASWAGGMSQPQHF
TRBJ1-4 - TRBV19 - CASSVSGPRREKLFF
TRBJ1-1 - TRBV28 - CASSLSPSQGGTEAFF
TRBJ1-5 - TRBV7-6 - CASSLVGHGNQPQHF
TRBJ2-2 TRBD2 TRBV6-6 - CASSSGGTVNTGELFF